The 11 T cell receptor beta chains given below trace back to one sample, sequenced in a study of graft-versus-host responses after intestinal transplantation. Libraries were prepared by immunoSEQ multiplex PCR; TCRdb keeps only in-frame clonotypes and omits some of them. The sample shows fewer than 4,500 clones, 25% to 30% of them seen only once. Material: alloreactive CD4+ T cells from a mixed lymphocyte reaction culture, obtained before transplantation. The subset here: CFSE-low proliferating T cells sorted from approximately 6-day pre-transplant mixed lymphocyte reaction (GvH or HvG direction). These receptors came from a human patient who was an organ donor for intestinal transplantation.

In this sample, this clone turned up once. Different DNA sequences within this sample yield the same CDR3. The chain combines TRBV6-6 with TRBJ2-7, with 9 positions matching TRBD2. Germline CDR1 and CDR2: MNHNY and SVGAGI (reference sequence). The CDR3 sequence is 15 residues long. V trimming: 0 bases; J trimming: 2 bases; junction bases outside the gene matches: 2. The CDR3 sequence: CASSYSGTSPYEQYF. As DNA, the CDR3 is TGTGCCAGCAGTTACTCCGGGACTAGCCCCTACGAGCAGTACTTC.

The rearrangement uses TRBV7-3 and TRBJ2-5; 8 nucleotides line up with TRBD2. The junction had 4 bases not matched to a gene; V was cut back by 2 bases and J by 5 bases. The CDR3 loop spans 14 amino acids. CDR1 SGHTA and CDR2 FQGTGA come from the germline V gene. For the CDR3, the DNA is TGTGCCAGCAGCTTACCGCGGGGGGTGGAGACCCAGTACTTC. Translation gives CASSLPRGVETQYF.

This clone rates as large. The CDR3 DNA sequence: TGTGCCAGCAGTTTTCCCCCCACAGATACGCAGTATTTT. This translates into CASSFPPTDTQYF. The chain uses TRBV28 and TRBJ2-3; no reliable D call. This CDR3 comprises 13 residues. The V and J ends lost 3 bases and 2 bases respectively, with 6 bases between them. Per the germline V gene, CDR1 is MDHEN and CDR2 is SYDVKM.

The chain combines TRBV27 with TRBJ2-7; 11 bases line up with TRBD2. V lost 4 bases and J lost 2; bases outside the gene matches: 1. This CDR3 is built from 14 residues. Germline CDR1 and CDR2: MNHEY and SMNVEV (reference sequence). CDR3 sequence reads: CASSSGLAAYEQYF. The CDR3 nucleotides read TGTGCCAGCAGTTCGGGACTAGCGGCCTACGAGCAGTACTTC.

The CDR3 here is CAISEGGGAITDTQYF. CDR3 in DNA: TGTGCCATCAGTGAGGGGGGCGGGGCGATCACAGATACGCAGTATTTT. The chain carries TRBV10-3 and TRBJ2-3, with D perhaps given as TRBD1 or TRBD2 (6 bases each). This CDR3 contains 16 residues. Trimming stripped 2 bases from V and 2 bases from J, with 14 bases between. Germline CDR1 reads ENHRY; CDR2 reads SYGVKD.

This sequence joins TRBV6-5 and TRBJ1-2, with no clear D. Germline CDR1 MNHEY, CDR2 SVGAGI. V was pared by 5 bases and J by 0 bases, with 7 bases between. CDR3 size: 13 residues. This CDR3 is CASSTVPNYGYTF. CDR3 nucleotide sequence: TGTGCCAGCAGTACCGTACCTAACTATGGCTACACCTTC.

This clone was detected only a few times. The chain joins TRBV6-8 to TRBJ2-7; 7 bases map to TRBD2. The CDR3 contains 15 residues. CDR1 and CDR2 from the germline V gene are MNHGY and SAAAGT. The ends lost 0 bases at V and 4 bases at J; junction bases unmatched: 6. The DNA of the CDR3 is TGTGCCAGCAGTTACTCGGGGGGGAGGAGATACGAGCAGTACTTC. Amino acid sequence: CASSYSGGRRYEQYF.

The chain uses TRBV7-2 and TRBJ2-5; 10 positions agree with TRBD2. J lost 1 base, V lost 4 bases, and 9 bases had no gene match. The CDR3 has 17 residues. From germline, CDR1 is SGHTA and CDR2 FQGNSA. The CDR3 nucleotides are TGTGCCAGCAGCTCAAAGCGACTAGCGGGCCTCCAAGAGACCCAGTACTTC. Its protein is CASSSKRLAGLQETQYF.

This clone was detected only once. CDR3: CASSRDRGVSEAFF. The CDR3 DNA sequence: TGTGCCAGCAGTCGTGACAGGGGGGTATCTGAAGCTTTCTTT. This rearrangement joins TRBV7-2 to TRBJ1-1; 9 nucleotides match TRBD1. Trimming took 6 bases from V and 6 from J; bases not matched to a gene: 8. This CDR3 has 14 residues. Looked up from germline, CDR1 is SGHTA and CDR2 is FQGNSA.

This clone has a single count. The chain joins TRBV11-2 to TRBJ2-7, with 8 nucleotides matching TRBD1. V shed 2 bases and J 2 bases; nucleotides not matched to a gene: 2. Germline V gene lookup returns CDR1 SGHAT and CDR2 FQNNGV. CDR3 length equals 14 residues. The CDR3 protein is CASSLMDRAYEQYF. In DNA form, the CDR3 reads TGTGCCAGCAGCTTAATGGACAGGGCCTACGAGCAGTACTTC.

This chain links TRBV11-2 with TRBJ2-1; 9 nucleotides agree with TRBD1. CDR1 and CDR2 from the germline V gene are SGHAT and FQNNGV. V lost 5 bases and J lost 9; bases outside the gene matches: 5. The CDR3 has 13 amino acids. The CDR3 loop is CASSRGTGREQFF. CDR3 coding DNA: TGTGCCAGCAGCCGCGGGACAGGGCGTGAGCAGTTCTTC. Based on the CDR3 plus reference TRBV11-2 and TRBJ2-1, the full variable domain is EAGVAQSPRYKIIEKRQSVAFWCNPISGHATLYWYQQILGQGPKLLIQFQNNGVVDDSQLPKDRFSAERLKGVDSTLKIQPAKLEDSAVYLCASSRGTGREQFFGPGTRLTVL.